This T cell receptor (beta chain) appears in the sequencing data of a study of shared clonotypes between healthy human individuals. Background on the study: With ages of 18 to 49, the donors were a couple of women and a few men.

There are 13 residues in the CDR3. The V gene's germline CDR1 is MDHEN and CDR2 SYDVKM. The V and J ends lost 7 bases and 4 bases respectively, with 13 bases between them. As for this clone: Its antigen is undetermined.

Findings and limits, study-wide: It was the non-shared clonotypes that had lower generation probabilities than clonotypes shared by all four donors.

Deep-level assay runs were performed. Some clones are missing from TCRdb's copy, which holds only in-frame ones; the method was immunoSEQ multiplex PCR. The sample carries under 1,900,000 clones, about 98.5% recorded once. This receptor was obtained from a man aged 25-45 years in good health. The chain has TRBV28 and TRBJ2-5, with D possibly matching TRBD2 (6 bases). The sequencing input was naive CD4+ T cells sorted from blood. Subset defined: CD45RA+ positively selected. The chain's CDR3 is CASTEGRRETQYF. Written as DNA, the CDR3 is TGTGCCAGCACGGAGGGCCGTCGAGAGACCCAGTACTTC. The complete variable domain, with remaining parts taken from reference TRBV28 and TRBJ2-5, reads DVKVTQSSRYLVKRTGEKVFLECVQDMDHENMFWYRQDPGLGLRLIYFSYDVKMKEKGDIPEGYSVSREKKERFSLILESASTNQTSMYLCASTEGRRETQYFGPGTRLLVL.